This T cell receptor (beta chain) was observed in a study of regulatory T cells in long-lasting Graves disease. Sequencing libraries for TCR beta were prepared with iRepertoire HTBI primers and Arm-PCR of CDR3 regions. From the multiplex PCR reads, TCRdb called clonotypes with MiXCR, one entry per CDR3 protein. This table holds 650,000 to 700,000 distinct CDR3 sequences, about 32% found once. Germline loops: CDR1 LGHDT, CDR2 YNNKEL (reference sequence). This CDR3 has 14 residues. Trimming pared 5 bases from V and 0 bases from J, leaving 8 bases between. As for time point: persistent/refractory GD, antithyroid drugs over 5 years with positive TRAb. Preparation of the TCR library used RNA extracted from PBMCs. It was an endocrinology department in Xi'an, China, that provided the patients.

This sequence originates from a female donor with Graves disease. This specimen consisted of peripheral blood mononuclear cells (PBMCs), obtained when the disease was refractory, from a patient treated with antithyroid drugs. The V and J genes are TRBV3-1 and TRBJ2-1; D unresolved. The CDR3 DNA follows: TGTGCCAGCAGCGTTGTGAGCTCCTACAATGAGCAGTTCTTC. Encoded protein: CASSVVSSYNEQFF.